The TCR beta chain under discussion was sequenced for a study of blood T cell repertoires in COVID-19 (TCRdb year 2020). Study-wide context: Samples covering the acute and convalescent phases of COVID-19 were provided by collaborators in the United States, Italy and Spain. The material from the prospective study consisted of cDNA or gDNA derived from T cells, B-cell-depleted T cells, or PBMCs. The dataset comprised deeply sampled blood TCRbeta repertoires from subjects exposed to, actively infected with, or recovered from COVID-19. The repertoires were released in a freely available public database meant as a resource for research on the immune response to SARS-CoV-2. The samples were drawn from the first 160 participants of the ongoing ImmuneRACE study and from over 950 subjects provided by 6 global collaborators. A de-identified subject ID, COVID-19 status, age in years and sex were almost always included in the sample metadata. Where available, HLA class I and class II types were obtained from metadata supplied by the sample provider rather than from assay-based typing. The study at large found these results: The amount of clinical and demographic metadata varied by source and participant and was provided uncurated.

The immunoSEQ Assay, a bias-controlled multiplex PCR, was used to amplify TCRbeta CDR3 regions from genomic DNA. In the original analysis: The number of nucleated cells in each sample was estimated by amplification of reference gene primers within the assay. To quantify the absolute abundance of each unique TCRbeta CDR3 rearrangement, sequence reads were collapsed and filtered. For each sample, productive Simpson clonality was calculated as the square root of Simpson's diversity index over productive rearrangements. In TCRdb, the immuneACCESS table is reduced to in-frame sequences with V and J assigned. These tables do not hold every clone; where another copy was compared, an unresolved V gene accounts for under half, and the others remain unexplained. For V, J and clone size, that table is used; D and trimming come from the DNA. Across this sample there are approximately 61,000 clones, with around 81% seen only once. The top ten constitute approximately 5% of the sample.

Each collaborating institution followed its own protocols to collect whole blood in K2EDTA tubes. Collaborator samples were shipped for TCRbeta analysis as frozen whole blood, isolated PBMCs, or DNA extracted from either sample type. CDR1 and CDR2 are drawn from the germline V gene: SGHRS, YFSETQ. Counted from cysteine to phenylalanine, this CDR3 has 14 amino acids. This entry keeps only the CDR3 DNA: 42 bases, framed from base 1. The junction shows trimming of 5 bases on V and 0 bases on J, plus 9 bases between the germline ends. Concerning this clone itself: Its binding antigen is unknown. There are no base qualities to consult, and no much larger clone falls within one base.

Sequencing used peripheral blood. The chain employs TRBV5-1 and TRBJ2-1; the D segment cannot be called with confidence. This receptor was taken from an older man with acute or convalescent COVID-19. The CDR3 in this case is CASSRPSSYNEQFF. The nucleotide sequence reads as follows: TGCGCCAGCAGTCGTCCGAGCTCCTACAATGAGCAGTTCTTC.